A selection of T cell receptor beta chains follows, all from one sample in a study of OX40 agonist ivuxolimab in advanced cancers. Profiling relied on immunoSEQ multiplex PCR, and the TCRdb table lists in-frame clones only, not all of them. The sample consists of 15,000 or so clones, over 75% of them appearing once. The sequencing here drew on CD4+ or CD8+ T cells sorted from blood, taken in a trial of the OX40 agonist ivuxolimab. These receptors all stem from an adult with an advanced solid tumor such as melanoma, head and neck, liver or kidney cancer. CDR3s leave out the opening cysteine and the closing phenylalanine or tryptophan.

CDR3 protein	V gene
ASSYVRAGAGTDTQY	TRBV5-1
ASSLGVNTGELF	TRBV11-2
ASTLGGVMNTQY	TRBV7-6
ASSQVGTASYEQY	TRBV4-1
ASSRGGNMRGELF	TRBV5-1
ASSLNPASSYEQY	TRBV4-1
ASSLDRPGAF	TRBV5-1
ASSVGGGRDEQY	TRBV9
ASSPDDSPGSTDTQY	TRBV5-1
ASSPGGSGQNEKLF	TRBV5-4
ASSSPYGSGLF	TRBV7-9